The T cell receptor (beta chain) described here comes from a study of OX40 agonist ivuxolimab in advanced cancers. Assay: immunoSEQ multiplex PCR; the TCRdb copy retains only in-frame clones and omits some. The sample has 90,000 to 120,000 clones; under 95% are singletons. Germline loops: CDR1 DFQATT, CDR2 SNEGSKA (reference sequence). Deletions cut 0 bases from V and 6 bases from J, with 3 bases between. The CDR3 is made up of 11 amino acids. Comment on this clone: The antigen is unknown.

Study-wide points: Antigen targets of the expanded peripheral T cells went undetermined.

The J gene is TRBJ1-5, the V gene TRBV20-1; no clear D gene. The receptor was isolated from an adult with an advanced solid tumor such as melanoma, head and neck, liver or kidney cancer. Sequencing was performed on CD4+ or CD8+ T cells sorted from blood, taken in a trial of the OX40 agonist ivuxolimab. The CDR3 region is CSARDSQPQHF. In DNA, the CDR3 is TGCAGTGCTAGAGATAGTCAGCCCCAGCATTTT.